This is a list of T cell receptor beta chains from one sample in a study of molecular identifiers for immune sequencing clone quantification. One entry per CDR3 protein, called by TCRdb with MiXCR from the PCR reads. The sample contains about 320,000 distinct CDR3 sequences, around 21% of which appear only once. Sequencing input: naive CD8+ T cells from blood, with Jurkat cell RNA spiked in. The receptors stem from a human donor in good health. Some libraries in this study had Jurkat cell RNA spiked in. Each CDR3 is given with its conserved first and last residue. A D gene is named only where the DNA matches it firmly. The size entry is marked missing in some rows and otherwise reads once, few, many or a size class.

>TRBJ2-1|many|TRBV7-2|NA
CASSQVGISGLSYNEQFF
TGTGCCAGCAGCCAGGTGGGGATCTCGGGGTTATCCTACAATGAGCAGTTCTTC
>TRBJ2-3|NA|TRBV20-1|TRBD1
CSAKPGRGQGTDTQYF
TGCAGTGCTAAACCGGGCCGGGGACAGGGGACAGATACGCAGTATTTT
>TRBJ2-7|many|TRBV15|NA
CATSRDTRPDERQYF
TGTGCCACCAGCAGAGATACCCGGCCGGACGAGCGGCAGTACTTC
>TRBJ1-4|many|TRBV9|NA
CASSPDPTNEKLFF
TGTGCCAGCAGCCCAGACCCAACTAATGAAAAACTGTTTTTT
>TRBJ2-7|many|TRBV5-6|NA
CASSGVRPWGEQYF
TGTGCCAGCAGCGGGGTTCGACCTTGGGGCGAGCAGTACTTC
>TRBJ2-1|once|TRBV7-8|NA
CASSLTVGRAGSYNEQFF
TGTGCCAGCAGCTTAACCGTCGGAAGGGCCGGCTCCTACAATGAGCAGTTCTTC
>TRBJ1-1|many|TRBV13|TRBD1
CASSRDSEAFF
TGTGCCAGCAGCCGGGACAGTGAAGCTTTCTTT
>TRBJ2-3|many|TRBV7-3|TRBD1
CASSLTRTGVSDTQYF
TGTGCCAGCAGCTTAACTAGGACAGGGGTATCAGATACGCAGTATTTT
>TRBJ1-1|many|TRBV7-2|NA
CASSLLSDYTEAFF
TGTGCCAGCAGCTTATTGTCAGATTACACTGAAGCTTTCTTT
>TRBJ2-1|few|TRBV19|TRBD2
CASRSNLAGETYNEQFF
TGTGCCAGTAGGTCCAATCTAGCGGGGGAAACCTACAATGAGCAGTTCTTC
>TRBJ2-1|NA|TRBV11-2|TRBD2
CASSSLAGGGDEQFF
TGTGCCAGCAGCTCACTAGCGGGAGGGGGCGATGAGCAGTTCTTC
>TRBJ2-5|many|TRBV7-9|NA
CASSLWDPNRETQYF
TGTGCCAGCAGCTTATGGGACCCCAACCGGGAGACCCAGTACTTC
>TRBJ2-7|many|TRBV5-1|TRBD2
CASSFYSGGGEQYF
TGCGCCAGCAGCTTTTACAGCGGGGGTGGCGAGCAGTACTTC
>TRBJ2-1|few|TRBV19|NA
CASSIDLGQDNEQFF
TGTGCCAGTAGTATAGATCTAGGGCAGGACAATGAGCAGTTCTTC
>TRBJ1-1|many|TRBV7-9|NA
CAPGRVNTEAFF
TGTGCCCCAGGCAGGGTAAACACTGAAGCTTTCTTT